Below, 23 T cell receptor beta chains from the same sample are listed, as sequenced in a study of PD-1 blockade in classical Hodgkin lymphoma. Measured with immunoSEQ multiplex PCR; TCRdb has only the in-frame clones, and not every one. The sample has roughly 96,000 clones; 80% to 90% are singletons. Relapses following autologous stem cell transplantation were seen in all patients, with brentuximab vedotin exposure varying. The specimen was peripheral blood mononuclear cells (PBMCs), collected before the second cycle of nivolumab. The receptors shown here come from a human donor with classical Hodgkin lymphoma.

The V and J genes are TRBV11-2 and TRBJ1-5; D remains unclear. Germline V lookup: CDR1 SGHAT, CDR2 FQNNGV. The CDR3 sequence is 14 residues long. Trimming left V 0 bases short and J 6 bases short, with 9 bases between. This CDR3 reads CASSLDGTVQPQHF. DNA of the CDR3: TGTGCCAGCAGCTTAGATGGAACAGTTCAGCCCCAGCATTTT.

The rearrangement links TRBV28 to TRBJ1-2, with D perhaps TRBD1 (5 bases). The germline V and J ends were trimmed by 1 base and 4 bases, with 13 bases remaining between them. The CDR3 has 15 residues. Per germline, CDR1 MDHEN and CDR2 SYDVKM. CDR3 sequence reads: CASSLSAGKVYGYTF. DNA for the CDR3: TGTGCCAGCAGTTTATCGGCAGGGAAAGTCTATGGCTACACCTTC.

The chain couples TRBV5-8 to TRBJ2-7, with 11 bases that match TRBD2. With V trimmed by 4 bases and J by 7 bases, 10 bases remained unmatched. Per germline, CDR1 SGHTS and CDR2 YDEGEE. The CDR3 totals 15 residues. The DNA of the CDR3 is TGTGCCAGCAGCCCCTTTAGCGGGGGGGCAGGGGAGCAGTACTTC. Translating gives CASSPFSGGAGEQYF.

This clone was seen once. The chain employs TRBV5-4 and TRBJ2-7; 11 bases line up with TRBD2. J gave up 1 base and V 4 bases, and 13 bases lay outside the gene matches. The CDR3 is made up of 18 amino acids. Germline V lookup: CDR1 SGHNT, CDR2 YYREEE (reference sequence). The CDR3 loop reads CASSGYGVAGGPSYEQYF. The CDR3 DNA follows: TGTGCCAGCAGCGGTTATGGGGTAGCGGGAGGGCCTTCCTACGAGCAGTACTTC.

The V and J genes are TRBV29-1 and TRBJ2-7; a weak D match, TRBD2 (5 bases). With 4 bases removed from V and 1 base from J, the gap between germline ends came to 11 bases. CDR1 is SQVTM, CDR2 ANQGSEA, per germline. This CDR3 is 13 amino acids long. The CDR3 DNA follows: TGCAGCGTTGCCCCAGGAGGATCCTACGAGCAGTACTTC. Amino acid sequence: CSVAPGGSYEQYF.

The V call is TRBV5-6, the J call TRBJ2-1, with a weak D call TRBD1 (5 bases). Germline V CDR1 and CDR2: SGHDT, YYEEEE. The CDR3 extends over 14 amino acids. V dropped 6 bases and J dropped 9 bases, with 19 bases sitting between them. The CDR3 here is CASNLRVRVSEQFF. The CDR3 bases are TGTGCCAGCAACCTTCGGGTCAGGGTTTCTGAGCAGTTCTTC.

The chain combines TRBV5-1 with TRBJ2-5; tentative D call: TRBD2 (6 bases). The CDR3 spans 15 residues. V dropped 0 bases and J dropped 5 bases, with 14 bases sitting between them. Germline V lookup: CDR1 SGHRS, CDR2 YFSETQ. The CDR3 loop is CASSLGGKGLETQYF. The CDR3 nucleotides read TGCGCCAGCAGCTTGGGCGGGAAGGGCTTGGAGACCCAGTACTTC.

V and J are TRBV29-1 and TRBJ2-3; no clear D gene. This CDR3 is built from 13 residues. The V end lost 5 bases, the J end lost 6 bases, and 15 bases lay between the germline ends. The germline V gene encodes CDR1 SQVTM and CDR2 ANQGSEA. CDR3 nucleotide sequence: TGCAGCGTTATATTTTTTGAATGGGATACGCAGTATTTT. Translated, it gives CSVIFFEWDTQYF.

The rearrangement joins TRBV6-6 to TRBJ2-2, with 8 bases identical to TRBD2. The V segment lost 2 bases and the J segment 8 bases; nucleotides outside the gene matches: 4. The CDR3 totals 14 residues. CDR1 is MNHNY, CDR2 SVGAGI, per germline (reference sequence). CDR3 nucleotide sequence: TGTGCCAGCAGTTACCGGTTAGCGGGAGGGGAGCTGTTTTTT. This encodes CASSYRLAGGELFF.

The gene calls are TRBV4-2 and TRBJ2-7; TRBD2 aligns across 15 bases. V was clipped by 4 bases and J by 6 bases; unmatched bases: 13. The CDR3 sequence is 18 residues long. The germline V gene encodes CDR1 LGHNA and CDR2 YNFKEQ. CDR3 in amino acids: CASSPLGTSGRRVSEQYF. Written as DNA, the CDR3 is TGTGCCAGCAGCCCTTTGGGGACTAGCGGGAGGCGGGTCTCCGAGCAGTACTTC.

V gene TRBV7-8 combines with J gene TRBJ2-7, with D possibly matching TRBD1 (5 bases). V lost 4 bases to trimming and J lost 3 bases, with 13 bases between them. Per germline, CDR1 SGHVS and CDR2 FQNEAQ. This CDR3 comprises 14 residues. CDR3 loop: CASSSRTLSYEQYF. In DNA form, the CDR3 reads TGTGCCAGCAGCTCGCGGACATTAAGCTACGAGCAGTACTTC. Full variable domain (rest looked up from reference TRBV7-8 and TRBJ2-7): GAGVSQSPRYKVAKRGQDVALRCDPISGHVSLFWYQQALGQGPEFLTYFQNEAQLDKSGLPSDRFFAERPEGSVSTLKIQRTQQEDSAVYLCASSSRTLSYEQYFGPGTRLTVT.

This clone was picked up one time. The rearrangement joins TRBV13 to TRBJ2-5, with D unresolved. The J call may not be correct, given that the DNA end is closer to TRBJ2-7. The CDR3 runs 12 residues. Per germline, CDR1 PRHDT and CDR2 FYEKMQ (reference sequence). This chain's CDR3 is CASSEGLYEQYF. In nucleotides, the CDR3 is TGTGCCAGCAGTGAAGGTCTGTACGAGCAGTACTTC.

This sequence joins TRBV11-2 and TRBJ1-5; D ambiguous. The CDR3 consists of 13 residues. The ends were cut back, 2 bases at V and 5 bases at J, with 7 bases in the middle. Germline V gene sequence: CDR1 SGHAT, CDR2 FQNNGV. In DNA form, the CDR3 reads TGTGCCAGCAGCTTATTCGTCGATCAGCCCCAGCATTTT. Translation: CASSLFVDQPQHF. Supplemented by reference TRBV11-2 and TRBJ1-5, the full variable domain reads EAGVAQSPRYKIIEKRQSVAFWCNPISGHATLYWYQQILGQGPKLLIQFQNNGVVDDSQLPKDRFSAERLKGVDSTLKIQPAKLEDSAVYLCASSLFVDQPQHFGDGTRLSIL.

The rearrangement uses TRBV11-2 and TRBJ1-1, with D unclear. CDR1 is SGHAT, CDR2 FQNNGV, per germline. V was clipped by 5 bases and J by 3 bases, with 7 bases between them. The CDR3 is 12 amino acids. CDR3 in DNA: TGTGCCAGCAGCACCGCGTACACTGAAGCTTTCTTT. The encoded protein is CASSTAYTEAFF. Drawing the rest from reference TRBV11-2 and TRBJ1-1, the complete variable domain is EAGVAQSPRYKIIEKRQSVAFWCNPISGHATLYWYQQILGQGPKLLIQFQNNGVVDDSQLPKDRFSAERLKGVDSTLKIQPAKLEDSAVYLCASSTAYTEAFFGQGTRLTVV.

The genes are TRBV28 and TRBJ2-7; D may be TRBD1 or TRBD2 (5 bases each). This CDR3 contains 15 residues. The V gene's germline CDR1 is MDHEN and CDR2 SYDVKM. Trimming pared 2 bases from V and 3 bases from J, leaving 14 bases between. CDR3 sequence (DNA): TGTGCCAGCAGTTTAGTCCAGGGCGACTACTACGAGCAGTACTTC. This sequence encodes CASSLVQGDYYEQYF.

The chain employs TRBV5-4 and TRBJ2-7; the match to TRBD1 covers 7 bases. Germline loops: CDR1 SGHNT, CDR2 YYREEE (reference sequence). The CDR3 spans 14 residues. The V gene end was trimmed by 3 bases and the J gene end by 2 bases; junction bases not matched to a gene: 5. Here the CDR3 DNA reads TGTGCCAGCAGCTCGGGGACAGCGACCTACGAGCAGTACTTC. Protein sequence: CASSSGTATYEQYF. The whole variable domain, remainder taken from reference TRBV5-4 and TRBJ2-7, is ETGVTQSPTHLIKTRGQQVTLRCSSQSGHNTVSWYQQALGQGPQFIFQYYREEENGRGNFPPRFSGLQFPNYSSELNVNALELDDSALYLCASSSGTATYEQYFGPGTRLTVT.

This clone was detected a few times. This chain connects TRBV6-5 to TRBJ1-5; D call uncertain. Germline V gene data show CDR1 as MNHEY and CDR2 as SVGAGI. The germline V and J ends were trimmed by 5 bases and 0 bases, with 5 bases remaining between them. The CDR3 runs 13 residues. DNA for the CDR3: TGTGCCAGCAGTCTAGGTAGCAATCAGCCCCAGCATTTT. This sequence encodes CASSLGSNQPQHF.

The rearrangement joins TRBV6-1 to TRBJ2-7, with D perhaps TRBD2 (6 bases). CDR3 size: 13 residues. Trimming left V 10 bases short and J 4 bases short, with 17 bases between. Germline V gives CDR1 MNHNS, CDR2 SASEGT. This CDR3 is CATGLARDYEQYF. CDR3 coding DNA: TGTGCCACTGGGCTAGCGAGAGATTACGAGCAGTACTTC.

V gene TRBV5-8 combines with J gene TRBJ2-5, with a tentative D call TRBD2 (5 bases). The CDR3 is 15 residues long. The V end lost 4 bases, the J end lost 5 bases, and 18 bases lay between the germline ends. Germline lookup yields CDR1 SGHTS and CDR2 YDEGEE. The CDR3 protein is CASSTDYTPRETQYF. The CDR3 DNA sequence: TGTGCCAGCAGCACCGACTATACGCCTCGGGAGACCCAGTACTTC.

This rearrangement joins TRBV5-1 to TRBJ2-3; 9 bases map to TRBD2. Germline CDR1 reads SGHRS; CDR2 reads YFSETQ. The CDR3 covers 18 residues. The ends lost 2 bases at V and 2 bases at J; junction bases unmatched: 12. The CDR3: CASSFLAGIRANTDTQYF. In DNA, the CDR3 is TGCGCCAGCAGCTTCCTAGCGGGAATCAGAGCTAACACAGATACGCAGTATTTT.

This clone occurred once. The CDR3 DNA is TGTGCCAGCAGCTTGTATGGGACGGCAGAGGAGGCTTTCTTT. The encoded protein is CASSLYGTAEEAFF. V and J are TRBV5-8 and TRBJ1-1, with TRBD1 as a possible D gene (5 bases). Germline V gene data show CDR1 as SGHTS and CDR2 as YDEGEE. This CDR3 contains 14 residues. V lost 1 base and J 11 bases, leaving 18 bases between the germline ends.

This clone was detected once. The rearrangement joins TRBV11-2 to TRBJ1-5; D not certain. The CDR3 is 14 residues long. Germline lookup yields CDR1 SGHAT and CDR2 FQNNGV. The V gene lost 3 bases and the J gene lost 3 bases, with 9 bases spanning the gap. DNA of the CDR3: TGTGCCAGCAGCTTCGACGGAGACAATCAGCCCCAGCATTTT. It yields the protein CASSFDGDNQPQHF.

The V gene is TRBV5-1, the J gene TRBJ2-1; D is unclear. The length of the CDR3 is 12 residues. Germline V CDR1 and CDR2: SGHRS, YFSETQ. Trimming left V 5 bases short and J 1 base short, with 4 bases between. CDR3 coding DNA: TGCGCCAGCAGATTATCCTACAATGAGCAGTTCTTC. It is translated as CASRLSYNEQFF.